This TCR beta chain came from a study of blood T cells in healthy people across ages. Germline assignment: CDR1 SGDLS and CDR2 YYNGEE. This CDR3 contains 15 residues. Trimming took 0 bases from V and 3 from J, leaving 12 bases between them. A second roughly 7 to 11 cycle PCR used barcoded and J-beta primers. MiXCR, run by TCRdb on the 5' RACE reads, gives a single entry per CDR3 protein. The table has under 700,000 distinct CDR3 sequences, around 24% seen once; the top ten hold just over 8.5%. These records were also assigned to another study, of T cells of mothers and their children.

The chain recombines TRBV9 with TRBJ1-1; TRBD1 might be the D (5 bases). The sequenced material came from blood. This TCR was sampled from a boy between 10 and 17 years old in good health. The CDR3 here is CASSVAGDGYTEAFF. CDR3 nucleotides: TGTGCCAGCAGCGTAGCTGGGGACGGTTACACTGAAGCTTTCTTT. The full variable domain, its missing parts supplied by reference TRBV9 and TRBJ1-1, is DSGVTQTPKHLITATGQRVTLRCSPRSGDLSVYWYQQSLDQGLQFLIQYYNGEERAKGNILERFSAQQFPDLHSELNLSSLELGDSALYFCASSVAGDGYTEAFFGQGTRLTVV.